These 9 T cell receptor beta chains share one sample of origin, sequenced in a study of OX40 agonist ivuxolimab in advanced cancers. Clones were sequenced by immunoSEQ multiplex PCR, and TCRdb holds only the in-frame ones, with some missing. The data show around 20,000 clones, with approximately 78% seen just once and 14% to 15% held by the top ten. The specimen comprised CD4+ or CD8+ T cells sorted from blood, sampled in a trial of the OX40 agonist ivuxolimab. These receptors came from an adult with an advanced solid tumor such as melanoma, head and neck, liver or kidney cancer.

V usage is TRBV6-1 and J usage is TRBJ2-3; 7 nucleotides line up with TRBD1. Germline V gives CDR1 MNHNS, CDR2 SASEGT. The CDR3 extends over 15 amino acids. Trimming at V came to 5 bases and at J to 4 bases, leaving 9 bases not matched to a gene. The CDR3: CASSLAGGLSDTQYF. The CDR3 coding sequence is TGTGCCAGCAGTCTGGCAGGGGGTCTTTCAGATACGCAGTATTTT.

This clone was observed a handful of times. The rearrangement links TRBV28 to TRBJ2-7, with D possibly TRBD2 on 5 matching bases. Germline V CDR1 and CDR2: MDHEN, SYDVKM. This CDR3 has 14 residues. V was cut by 5 bases and J by 2 bases, with 13 bases left in between. The CDR3 nucleotides are TGTGCCAGCAGTCACCTAGCAAGAGCCTACGAGCAGTACTTC. Translation gives CASSHLARAYEQYF.

This clone was seen only once. This chain uses TRBV7-9 with TRBJ2-1; weak D call: TRBD2 (6 bases). Germline V gene sequence: CDR1 SEHNR, CDR2 FQNEAQ (reference sequence). The CDR3 extends over 13 amino acids. V gave up 0 bases and J gave up 6 bases, with 6 bases separating them. CDR3: CASSLAGGNEQFF. The CDR3, as DNA: TGTGCCAGCAGCTTAGCGGGGGGCAATGAGCAGTTCTTC.

The chain combines TRBV13 with TRBJ1-1; TRBD1 might be the D (5 bases). The V and J ends lost 5 bases and 5 bases respectively, with 15 bases between them. The germline V gene encodes CDR1 PRHDT and CDR2 FYEKMQ (reference sequence). The CDR3 loop spans 14 amino acids. DNA of the CDR3: TGTGCCAGCAGCCCGTACACGGAGGGGACTGAAGCTTTCTTT. Protein sequence: CASSPYTEGTEAFF.

The chain recombines TRBV5-6 with TRBJ1-4; perhaps TRBD1 as D (6 bases). The CDR3 is made up of 15 amino acids. Germline CDR1 reads SGHDT; CDR2 reads YYEEEE. The V gene lost 4 bases and the J gene lost 8 bases, with 18 bases spanning the gap. Here the CDR3 DNA reads TGTGCCAGCAGCCCGATGGGGGCAGGCCGGGAAAAACTGTTTTTT. It specifies CASSPMGAGREKLFF.

CDR3 bases: TGTGCCAGCAGCTTAGGGATTTTAGCTCGCAATGAGCAGTTCTTC. This translates into CASSLGILARNEQFF. The chain links TRBV7-2 to TRBJ2-1; D gene ambiguous. V lost 1 base to trimming and J lost 6 bases, with 13 bases between them. The CDR3 contains 15 residues. Germline V gene sequence: CDR1 SGHTA, CDR2 FQGNSA.

The chain joins TRBV4-3 to TRBJ2-7; D unclear. The CDR3 extends over 16 amino acids. Trimming removed 4 bases at V and 3 bases at J, with 19 bases between. Germline V gives CDR1 LGHNA, CDR2 YSLEER. The DNA of the CDR3 is TGCGCCAGCAGCCCCCCCCATGGAGATCTAAACTACGAGCAGTACTTC. Translated: CASSPPHGDLNYEQYF.

This chain uses TRBV30 with TRBJ2-7, with 7 bases identical to TRBD1. Germline V lookup: CDR1 GTSNPN, CDR2 SVGIG (reference sequence). This CDR3 comprises 12 residues. V lost 5 bases to trimming and J lost 6 bases; unmatched junction nucleotides: 7. In nucleotides, the CDR3 is TGTGCCTGGGGGGACAGCCTTTCCGAGCAGTACTTC. It codes for CAWGDSLSEQYF.

The chain joins TRBV19 to TRBJ1-1; D remains unclear. The CDR3 has 16 residues. Germline CDR1 and CDR2: LNHDA and SQIVND (reference sequence). The V and J ends lost 10 bases and 3 bases respectively, with 24 bases between them. CDR3 protein: CATKHSFAGNDTEAFF. In DNA, the CDR3 is TGTGCCACCAAACATTCTTTCGCGGGAAATGACACTGAAGCTTTCTTT.